This entry concerns a single T cell receptor beta chain. As yet, its antigen is unknown. This sample is drawn from a study of regulatory T cells in long-lasting Graves disease. Study-level results: Favoring TRBV28, TRBJ1-2 and TRBJ2-5 was a feature seen in persistent disease.

According to the study, TCR beta libraries were built with iRepertoire HTBI primers and CDR3-region Arm-PCR. TCRdb used MiXCR to reprocess the multiplex PCR reads, holding one entry per CDR3 protein. The sample shows some 340,000 distinct CDR3 sequences, 20% to 25% of them seen only once. Time point noted: persistent/refractory GD, antithyroid drugs over 5 years with positive TRAb. TCR sequences were obtained from RNA taken from PBMCs. Per germline, CDR1 SGDLS and CDR2 YYNGEE. Losses at the gene ends were 0 bases for V and 6 bases for J; bases not matched to a gene: 6. The CDR3 length is 16 residues. The sample here was peripheral blood mononuclear cells (PBMCs), taken when the disease was refractory, from a patient treated with antithyroid drugs. The sequence derives from a middle-aged woman with Graves disease. The gene calls are TRBV9 and TRBJ2-2; 9 positions match TRBD2. The CDR3 nucleotides are TGTGCCAGCAGCGTAGCACTAGCGGGTTCACCCGGGGAGCTGTTTTTT. Translated, it gives CASSVALAGSPGELFF. The full variable domain, in which reference TRBV9 and TRBJ2-2 provide the parts outside the CDR3, is DSGVTQTPKHLITATGQRVTLRCSPRSGDLSVYWYQQSLDQGLQFLIQYYNGEERAKGNILERFSAQQFPDLHSELNLSSLELGDSALYFCASSVALAGSPGELFFGEGSRLTVL.